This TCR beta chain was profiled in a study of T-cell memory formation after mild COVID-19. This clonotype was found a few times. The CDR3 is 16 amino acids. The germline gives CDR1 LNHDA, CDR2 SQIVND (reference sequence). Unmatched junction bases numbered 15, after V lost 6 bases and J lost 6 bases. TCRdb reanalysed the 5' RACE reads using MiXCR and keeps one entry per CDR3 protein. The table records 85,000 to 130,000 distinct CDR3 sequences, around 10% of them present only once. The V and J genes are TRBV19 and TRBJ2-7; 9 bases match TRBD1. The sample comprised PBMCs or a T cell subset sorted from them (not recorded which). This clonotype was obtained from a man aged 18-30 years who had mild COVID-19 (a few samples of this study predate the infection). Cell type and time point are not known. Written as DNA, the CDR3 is TGTGCCAGTAGACCACCCCAGGGGACAGGGTTCCTCGAGCAGTACTTC. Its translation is CASRPPQGTGFLEQYF.